Below, 32 T cell receptor beta chains from the same sample are listed, as sequenced in a study of OX40 agonist ivuxolimab in advanced cancers. The repertoire was sequenced with immunoSEQ multiplex PCR; TCRdb's copy has only in-frame clones and lacks some. The data hold fewer than 45,000 clones, with about 85% observed a single time. The material was CD4+ or CD8+ T cells sorted from blood, obtained in a trial of the OX40 agonist ivuxolimab. The receptors here all came from an adult with an advanced solid tumor such as melanoma, head and neck, liver or kidney cancer.

The chain recombines TRBV27 with TRBJ2-7, with 10 nucleotides matching TRBD1. CDR1 is MNHEY, CDR2 SMNVEV, per germline (reference sequence). The length of the CDR3 is 16 residues. J was trimmed by 7 bases and V by 6 bases; bases with no gene match: 15. DNA for the CDR3: TGTGCCAGCAGATATACCGGGACAGGGGCGAACTGGGAGCAGTACTTC. Encoded protein: CASRYTGTGANWEQYF.

V usage is TRBV7-3 and J usage is TRBJ2-5, with a weak D call TRBD2 (6 bases). CDR3 length: 14 amino acids. Germline assignment: CDR1 SGHTA and CDR2 FQGTGA. The V end was cut by 5 bases, the J end by 1 base, with 11 bases between. CDR3 nucleotides: TGTGCCAGCAGCCCTGGGGGACTCCAAGAGACCCAGTACTTC. Translated: CASSPGGLQETQYF. The variable domain in full, with the rest retrieved from reference TRBV7-3 and TRBJ2-5, is GAGVSQTPSNKVTEKGKYVELRCDPISGHTALYWYRQSLGQGPEFLIYFQGTGAADDSGLPNDRFFAVRPEGSVSTLKIQRTERGDSAVYLCASSPGGLQETQYFGPGTRLLVL.

The chain carries TRBV7-2 and TRBJ2-7; D possibly matches TRBD1 or TRBD2 (5 bases each). The germline V gene encodes CDR1 SGHTA and CDR2 FQGNSA. V dropped 5 bases and J dropped 3 bases, with 14 bases sitting between them. The CDR3 runs to 14 residues. The CDR3, as DNA: TGTGCCAGCAGCCCTAGCCGACAGAGCTACGAGCAGTACTTC. Encoded protein: CASSPSRQSYEQYF.

As DNA, the CDR3 is TGTGCCAGCAGCTTGGAGGCCCCCATCACTGAAGCTTTCTTT. Amino acid sequence: CASSLEAPITEAFF. The rearrangement links TRBV5-4 to TRBJ1-1; D unresolved. Germline CDR1 SGHNT, CDR2 YYREEE (reference sequence). The CDR3 runs 14 residues. V lost 0 bases and J lost 4, with 10 bases in between. Complete variable domain (other parts from reference TRBV5-4 and TRBJ1-1): ETGVTQSPTHLIKTRGQQVTLRCSSQSGHNTVSWYQQALGQGPQFIFQYYREEENGRGNFPPRFSGLQFPNYSSELNVNALELDDSALYLCASSLEAPITEAFFGQGTRLTVV.

V is TRBV14 and J is TRBJ2-1; TRBD2 aligns across 7 bases. V gave up 5 bases and J gave up 6 bases; unmatched junction bases: 10. The germline CDR1 and CDR2 sequences are SGHDN and FVKESK. The CDR3 extends over 15 amino acids. The CDR3, as DNA: TGTGCCAGCAGCTCGCAAGCGGGAATTAGCAATGAGCAGTTCTTC. Residues: CASSSQAGISNEQFF.

The genes are TRBV28 and TRBJ1-4; D unresolved. The length of the CDR3 is 13 residues. Trimming removed 9 bases from V and 0 bases from J, with 8 bases in between. The germline V gene encodes CDR1 MDHEN and CDR2 SYDVKM. The CDR3 protein is CASFPATNEKLFF. CDR3 sequence (DNA): TGTGCCAGTTTCCCCGCAACTAATGAAAAACTGTTTTTT.

In this sample, this clone turned up once. The V call is TRBV19, the J call TRBJ2-1; D might be TRBD1 (6 bases). The V end was cut by 1 base, the J end by 9 bases, with 13 bases between. CDR1 is LNHDA and CDR2 is SQIVND in the germline V gene (reference sequence). The CDR3 sequence is 14 residues long. The CDR3 region has the DNA TGTGCCAGTAGTATAGGCCCAGGGGCGGGTGAGCAGTTCTTC. Translating it yields CASSIGPGAGEQFF.

The chain carries TRBV27 and TRBJ2-2; D is undetermined. Trimming left V 4 bases short and J 5 bases short, with 11 bases between. CDR3 length: 14 residues. CDR1 is MNHEY and CDR2 is SMNVEV in the germline V gene (reference sequence). The CDR3 is CASSSSSRTGELFF. The CDR3 DNA reads TGTGCCAGCAGTTCTTCCTCCAGAACCGGGGAGCTGTTTTTT.

The gene calls are TRBV18 and TRBJ2-1, with TRBD1 matching 7 bases. Germline values: CDR1 KGHSH, CDR2 LQKENI. The V gene end was trimmed by 6 bases and the J gene end by 6 bases; junction bases not matched to a gene: 8. CDR3 length: 14 amino acids. The CDR3 spells CASSPGQAINEQFF. As DNA, the CDR3 is TGTGCCAGCTCGCCCGGACAGGCCATCAATGAGCAGTTCTTC.

This chain connects TRBV2 to TRBJ2-7; D is unclear. Germline V gene lookup returns CDR1 SNHLY and CDR2 FYNNEI. V lost 6 bases to trimming and J lost 3 bases, with 6 bases between them. The CDR3 has 11 residues. The CDR3 bases are TGTGCCAGCAGATCCCACTACGAGCAGTACTTC. Translation gives CASRSHYEQYF.

The V call is TRBV19, the J call TRBJ1-1, with TRBD1 identical over 7 bases. There are 12 residues in the CDR3. The ends lost 10 bases at V and 10 bases at J; junction bases unmatched: 12. The germline gives CDR1 LNHDA, CDR2 SQIVND (reference sequence). As DNA, the CDR3 is TGTGCCACCGCGGCCGGGACAGTAGTAGCTTTCTTT. It yields the protein CATAAGTVVAFF.

This clone has only one observation. This chain connects TRBV15 to TRBJ1-1; D call uncertain. The CDR3 has 14 amino acids. Trimming pared 2 bases from V and 1 base from J, leaving 8 bases between. Germline CDR1 LNHNV, CDR2 YYDKDF (reference sequence). The CDR3 loop reads CATSRSRTNTEAFF. The CDR3 nucleotides are TGTGCCACCAGCAGATCTCGGACGAACACTGAAGCTTTCTTT.

The genes are TRBV7-9 and TRBJ1-3; D is ambiguous. Germline V CDR1 and CDR2: SEHNR, FQNEAQ (reference sequence). The V end lost 1 base, the J end lost 2 bases, and 9 bases lay between the germline ends. This CDR3 has 15 residues. CDR3 sequence reads: CASSLVRVTGNTIYF. CDR3 in DNA: TGTGCCAGCAGCTTAGTTCGGGTGACTGGAAACACCATATATTTT.

The chain uses TRBV13 and TRBJ1-6; D is ambiguous. V lost 5 bases to trimming and J lost 0 bases, with 14 bases between them. The CDR3 length is 17 residues. Per germline, CDR1 PRHDT and CDR2 FYEKMQ (reference sequence). CDR3 sequence (DNA): TGTGCCAGCAGCCTCTTAAGGGTCAGCTCCTATAATTCACCCCTCCACTTT. Translation gives CASSLLRVSSYNSPLHF.

V and J are TRBV28 and TRBJ2-4; D perhaps matches TRBD1 (6 bases). Trimming shortened V by 7 bases and J by 0 bases, and 10 bases separated the two germline ends. The CDR3 runs 14 residues. Germline CDR1 reads MDHEN; CDR2 reads SYDVKM. The CDR3 is CASNGQLAKNIQYF. The CDR3 DNA reads as TGTGCCAGCAACGGACAGTTAGCCAAAAACATTCAGTACTTC.

The chain has TRBV7-2 and TRBJ2-2, with TRBD2 matching over 7 bases. The CDR3 sequence is 15 residues long. The J segment lost 5 bases and the V segment lost 6 bases, leaving 9 bases of the junction unmatched. Germline-derived CDR1 and CDR2 are SGHTA and FQGNSA. The CDR3, as DNA: TGTGCCAGCAGTCTCGAGGGGAGGGGAACCGGGGAGCTGTTTTTT. Amino acid sequence: CASSLEGRGTGELFF.

V and J are TRBV6-6 and TRBJ2-2; the D gene is possibly TRBD2 (7 bases). Trimming left V 5 bases short and J 5 bases short, with 18 bases between. Germline V CDR1 and CDR2: MNHNY, SVGAGI (reference sequence). This CDR3 is 16 amino acids long. The CDR3 reads CASSPLGAGDTGELFF. CDR3 bases: TGTGCCAGCAGTCCCCTGGGGGCGGGAGATACCGGGGAGCTGTTTTTT.

The CDR3 bases are TGTGCCAGCAGCTTAGATAGGGTGGCCGTCACTGAAGCTTTCTTT. Protein product: CASSLDRVAVTEAFF. The chain carries TRBV11-3 and TRBJ1-1; D uncertain. Germline CDR1 reads SGHNT; CDR2 reads YENEEA. V was clipped by 0 bases and J by 4 bases, with 12 bases between them. The CDR3 length is 15 residues.

The chain has TRBV4-2 and TRBJ2-7, with D perhaps matching TRBD1 or TRBD2 (5 bases each). Trimming took 1 base from V and 2 from J, leaving 15 bases between them. The CDR3 is made up of 16 amino acids. Per the germline V gene, CDR1 is LGHNA and CDR2 is YNFKEQ. The CDR3, as DNA: TGTGCCAGCAGCCAAGCTGGGGGAGACTTAACCTACGAGCAGTACTTC. It yields the protein CASSQAGGDLTYEQYF.

The chain uses TRBV7-8 and TRBJ2-5; 9 bases fit TRBD2. This CDR3 has 13 residues. With V trimmed by 4 bases and J by 5 bases, 2 bases remained unmatched. From germline, CDR1 is SGHVS and CDR2 FQNEAQ. As DNA, the CDR3 is TGTGCCAGCAGCTCTGGACTAGCGGAGACCCAGTACTTC. This codes for CASSSGLAETQYF.

This clone turned up a few times. In DNA form, the CDR3 reads TGTGCCAGCAGCCAAGGGGACAGGAGGACTGAAGCTTTCTTT. Translated, it gives CASSQGDRRTEAFF. The chain couples TRBV4-2 to TRBJ1-1; 8 nucleotides match TRBD1. This CDR3 is built from 14 residues. V gave up 1 base and J gave up 5 bases; unmatched junction bases: 3. Germline assignment: CDR1 LGHNA and CDR2 YNFKEQ.

The V gene is TRBV7-9, the J gene TRBJ1-1; maybe TRBD1 (5 bases). The V and J ends lost 5 bases and 5 bases respectively, with 12 bases between them. Germline values: CDR1 SEHNR, CDR2 FQNEAQ (reference sequence). This CDR3 is built from 13 residues. CDR3 region: CASSQPWGTEAFF. The CDR3 DNA sequence: TGTGCCAGCAGCCAACCTTGGGGGACTGAAGCTTTCTTT. The full variable domain, rest sourced from reference TRBV7-9 and TRBJ1-1, is DTGVSQNPRHKITKRGQNVTFRCDPISEHNRLYWYRQTLGQGPEFLTYFQNEAQLEKSRLLSDRFSAERPKGSFSTLEIQRTEQGDSAMYLCASSQPWGTEAFFGQGTRLTVV.

Notes on this clone: Other DNA sequences from this sample encode an identical CDR3 as well. J is TRBJ2-7 and V is TRBV5-1; D not resolved. The CDR3 extends over 15 amino acids. The germline CDR1 and CDR2 sequences are SGHRS and YFSETQ. V lost 0 bases to trimming and J lost 0 bases, with 10 bases between them. CDR3 amino acids: CASSLVAGSSYEQYF. The CDR3 DNA reads as TGCGCCAGCAGCTTGGTGGCAGGAAGCTCCTACGAGCAGTACTTC.

The chain recombines TRBV5-1 with TRBJ2-7; D is unclear. CDR1 is SGHRS, CDR2 YFSETQ, per germline. This CDR3 comprises 10 residues. V was pared by 2 bases and J by 7 bases, with 4 bases between. This chain's CDR3 is CASSLEEQYF. The DNA for the CDR3 is TGCGCCAGCAGCTTAGAAGAGCAGTACTTC.

The chain has TRBV5-1 and TRBJ2-5; D not resolved. Trimming cost V 0 bases and J 2 bases, with 8 bases left between them. Germline loops: CDR1 SGHRS, CDR2 YFSETQ. The CDR3 sequence is 14 residues long. The CDR3 here is CASSLEPAQETQYF. The CDR3 region has the DNA TGCGCCAGCAGCTTGGAGCCAGCACAAGAGACCCAGTACTTC.

The V gene is TRBV30, the J gene TRBJ2-2; the D is unclear. Trimming cost V 2 bases and J 6 bases, with 4 bases left between them. The CDR3 totals 11 residues. From germline, CDR1 is GTSNPN and CDR2 SVGIG (reference sequence). The CDR3 loop is CAWSPSGELFF. The CDR3 region has the DNA TGTGCCTGGAGTCCCTCCGGGGAGCTGTTTTTT.

The chain links TRBV6-1 to TRBJ1-1; D possibly corresponds to TRBD1 (5 bases). The CDR3 sequence is 13 residues long. Trimming removed 7 bases from V and 7 bases from J, with 16 bases in between. Per the germline V gene, CDR1 is MNHNS and CDR2 is SASEGT. The CDR3 DNA is TGTGCCAGCAAGGGGCGAGGAACAGGTGAAGCTTTCTTT. The encoded protein is CASKGRGTGEAFF.

A remark on this clone: Other DNA sequences in this sample translate to the same CDR3. This chain connects TRBV5-5 to TRBJ1-1, with D possibly TRBD1 on 5 matching bases. Germline V lookup: CDR1 SGHKS, CDR2 YYEKEE (reference sequence). The CDR3 contains 13 residues. Trimming cost V 2 bases and J 11 bases, with 16 bases left between them. The CDR3 bases are TGTGCCAGCAGCTTCGACCGGGGCCGGGAGGCTTTCTTT. Translating gives CASSFDRGREAFF.

The chain employs TRBV28 and TRBJ2-1; D is perhaps TRBD2 (5 bases). Germline values: CDR1 MDHEN, CDR2 SYDVKM. There are 11 residues in the CDR3. Trimming left V 7 bases short and J 6 bases short, with 7 bases between. CDR3 protein: CASITSNEQFF. CDR3 sequence (DNA): TGTGCCAGCATCACTAGCAATGAGCAGTTCTTC.

This clone came up a few times. The chain links TRBV2 to TRBJ2-7, with D perhaps assigned TRBD1 or TRBD2 (6 bases each). Germline V lookup: CDR1 SNHLY, CDR2 FYNNEI. CDR3 length equals 15 residues. Trimming took 7 bases from V and 7 from J, leaving 23 bases between them. Here the CDR3 reads CASKDSPGVEDEQYF. The CDR3 DNA reads as TGTGCCAGCAAGGACAGTCCGGGAGTTGAGGATGAGCAGTACTTC. Filled out from reference TRBV2 and TRBJ2-7, the complete variable domain reads EPEVTQTPSHQVTQMGQEVILRCVPISNHLYFYWYRQILGQKVEFLVSFYNNEISEKSEIFDDQFSVERPDGSNFTLKIRSTKLEDSAMYFCASKDSPGVEDEQYFGPGTRLTVT.

The chain links TRBV10-3 to TRBJ2-3; D is ambiguous. Trimming took off 10 bases at V and 0 bases at J, with 5 bases between the two ends. This CDR3 contains 11 residues. Germline loops: CDR1 ENHRY, CDR2 SYGVKD. The CDR3 coding sequence is TGTGCCACCACTAGCACAGATACGCAGTATTTT. Translated, it gives CATTSTDTQYF.

In its sample, this clone was seen once. The chain recombines TRBV18 with TRBJ2-3; no clear D gene. The CDR3 loop spans 13 amino acids. The V end lost 0 bases, the J end lost 4 bases, and 5 bases lay between the germline ends. CDR1 is KGHSH, CDR2 LQKENI, per germline. In DNA form, the CDR3 reads TGTGCCAGCTCACCACCAGGAGCAGATACGCAGTATTTT. This sequence encodes CASSPPGADTQYF.